The source of this TCR beta chain is a study of cytomegalovirus exposure and HLA in healthy donors. The PCR ran on 60 Vbeta and 13 Jbeta primers. The data were produced by immunoSEQ multiplex PCR, yet TCRdb's version contains in-frame clones alone and is incomplete. The sample lists 200,000 to 250,000 clones; 65% to 75% were seen once. The CDR3 is made up of 15 amino acids. Germline CDR1 SGHAT, CDR2 FQNNGV. With 3 bases clipped from V and 5 bases from J, the junction kept 9 bases outside the gene matches. This clone was found a few times. The TCR originated in a woman aged 25 to 39 in good health and CMV-seronegative. The sample was PBMCs. This chain connects TRBV11-2 to TRBJ2-7; 8 bases align to TRBD2. The CDR3 spells CASSFSGITAHEQYF. CDR3 nucleotides: TGTGCCAGCAGCTTTAGCGGGATAACCGCCCACGAGCAGTACTTC.